Below, one T cell receptor beta chain is given with its context. The antigen is unknown. Use of 60 Vbeta and 13 Jbeta primers characterized the PCR. TCRdb's copy holds only in-frame clones and misses some; the assay was immunoSEQ multiplex PCR. The profile covers approximately 170,000 clones, with roughly four fifths appearing a single time and around 1% taken by the ten largest. Germline V gives CDR1 SQVTM, CDR2 ANQGSEA. There are 14 residues in the CDR3. Unmatched junction bases numbered 2, after V lost 1 base and J lost 1 base. The data were obtained in a study of cytomegalovirus exposure and HLA in healthy donors. Study findings and constraints: In a later analysis, HLA-associated TCR beta chains were more clonally expanded than equally common others. Most subjects' HLA-A and HLA-B alleles were reportedly predicted from TCR beta sequences.

The clonotype was recovered from a middle-aged woman in good health and CMV-seronegative. V is TRBV29-1 and J is TRBJ2-3; 7 bases fit TRBD1. The sequencing sample was made of PBMCs. CDR3 nucleotide sequence: TGCAGCGTTGAAGGACAGGGCGGCACAGATACGCAGTATTTT. It yields the protein CSVEGQGGTDTQYF.